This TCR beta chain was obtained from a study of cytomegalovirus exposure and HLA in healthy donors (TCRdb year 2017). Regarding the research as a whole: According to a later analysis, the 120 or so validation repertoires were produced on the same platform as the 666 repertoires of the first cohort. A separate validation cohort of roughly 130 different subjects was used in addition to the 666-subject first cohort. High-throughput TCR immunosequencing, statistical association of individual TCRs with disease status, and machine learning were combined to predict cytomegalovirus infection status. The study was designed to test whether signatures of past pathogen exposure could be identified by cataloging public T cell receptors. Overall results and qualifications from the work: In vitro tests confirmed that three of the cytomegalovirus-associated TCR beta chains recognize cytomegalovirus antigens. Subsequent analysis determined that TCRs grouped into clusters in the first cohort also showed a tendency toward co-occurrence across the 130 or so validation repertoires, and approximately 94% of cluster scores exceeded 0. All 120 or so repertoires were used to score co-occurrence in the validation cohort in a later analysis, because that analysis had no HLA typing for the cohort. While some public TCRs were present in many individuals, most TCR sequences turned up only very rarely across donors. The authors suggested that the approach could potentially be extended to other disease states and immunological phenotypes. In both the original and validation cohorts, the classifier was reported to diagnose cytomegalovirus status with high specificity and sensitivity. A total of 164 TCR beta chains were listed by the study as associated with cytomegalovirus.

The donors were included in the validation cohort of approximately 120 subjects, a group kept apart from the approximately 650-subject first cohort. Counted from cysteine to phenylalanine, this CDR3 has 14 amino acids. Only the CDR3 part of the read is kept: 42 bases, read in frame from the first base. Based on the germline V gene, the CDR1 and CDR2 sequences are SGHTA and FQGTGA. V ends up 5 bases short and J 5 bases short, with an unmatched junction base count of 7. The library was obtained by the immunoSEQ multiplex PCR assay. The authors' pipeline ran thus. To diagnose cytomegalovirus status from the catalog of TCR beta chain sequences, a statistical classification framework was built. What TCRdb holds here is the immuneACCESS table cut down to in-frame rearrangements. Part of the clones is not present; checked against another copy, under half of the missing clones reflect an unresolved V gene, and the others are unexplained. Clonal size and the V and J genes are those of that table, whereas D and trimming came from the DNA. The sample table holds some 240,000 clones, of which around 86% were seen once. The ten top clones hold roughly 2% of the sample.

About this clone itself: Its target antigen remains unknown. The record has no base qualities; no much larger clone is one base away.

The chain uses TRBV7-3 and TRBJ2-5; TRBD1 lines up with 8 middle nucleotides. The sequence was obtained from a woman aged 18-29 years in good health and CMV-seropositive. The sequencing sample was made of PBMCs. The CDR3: CASSPETGVETQYF. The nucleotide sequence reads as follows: TGTGCCAGCAGCCCTGAGACAGGGGTCGAGACCCAGTACTTC. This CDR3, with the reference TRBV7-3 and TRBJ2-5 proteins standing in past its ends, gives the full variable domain GAGVSQTPSNKVTEKGKYVELRCDPISGHTALYWYRQSLGQGPEFLIYFQGTGAADDSGLPNDRFFAVRPEGSVSTLKIQRTERGDSAVYLCASSPETGVETQYFGPGTRLLVL.